These 6 T cell receptor beta chains came from one sample sequenced in a study of CD8+CD57+ T cells in acquired aplastic anemia. Genomic DNA, serving as template, underwent TCR beta VDJ and CDR3 profiling. TCRdb analysed the reads with MiXCR anew, one entry per CDR3 protein. The sample has around 220,000 distinct CDR3 sequences, under 55% seen once. Patients included in sequencing had previously demonstrated CD8+CD57+ cell expansion by flow cytometry. Sequenced: sorted CD4+, CD8+, or CD8+CD57+ T cells (not recorded which) from PBMCs. These receptors were taken from a human donor with aplastic anemia.

This clonotype was counted only a few times. The V gene is TRBV10-2, the J gene TRBJ1-5; weak D call: TRBD1 (5 bases). V lost 7 bases and J lost 6, with 13 bases in between. This CDR3 comprises 13 residues. Germline-derived CDR1 and CDR2 are WSHSY and SAAADI. The CDR3 here is CASKAQGLQPQHF. CDR3 DNA sequence: TGCGCCAGCAAGGCTCAGGGTCTTCAGCCCCAGCATTTT.

This clonotype has ten or more counts. The CDR3 DNA reads TGTGCCAGCAGTATCCGGGACAGGGTTAATAGTGGGGCCAAAAACATTCAGTACTTC. Translated: CASSIRDRVNSGAKNIQYF. V gene TRBV2 combines with J gene TRBJ2-4; 9 bases are shared with TRBD1. CDR3 length: 19 residues. The V gene end was trimmed by 5 bases and the J gene end by 1 base; junction bases not matched to a gene: 15. Germline V gene sequence: CDR1 SNHLY, CDR2 FYNNEI.

CDR3 DNA sequence: TGTGCCAGCACCCCGCCCGGGACAGGTCCCTTTAGCTCCTATAATTCACCCCTCCACTTT. Translated, it gives CASTPPGTGPFSSYNSPLHF. The V gene is TRBV2, the J gene TRBJ1-6, with TRBD1 identical over 8 bases. J lost 0 bases, V lost 7 bases, and 17 bases had no gene match. The CDR3 is 20 amino acids. Germline CDR1 reads SNHLY; CDR2 reads FYNNEI.

Written as DNA, the CDR3 is TGTGCCAGCAGTGAGGGAGGGGGCTACACCTACGAGCAGTACGTC. This codes for CASSEGGGYTYEQYV. The J gene is TRBJ2-7, the V gene TRBV2, with D perhaps matching TRBD1 or TRBD2 (7 bases each). Germline V gene data show CDR1 as SNHLY and CDR2 as FYNNEI. The V end lost 3 bases, the J end lost 2 bases, and 14 bases lay between the germline ends. The CDR3 consists of 15 residues.

J is TRBJ2-7 and V is TRBV20-1; 11 bases are a match to TRBD1. This CDR3 comprises 13 residues. From germline, CDR1 is DFQATT and CDR2 SNEGSKA (reference sequence). Trimming took 7 bases from V and 6 from J; bases not matched to a gene: 8. The CDR3 spells CSVMGQGGVEQYF. CDR3 DNA: TGCAGTGTTATGGGACAGGGGGGCGTCGAGCAGTACTTC.

This chain joins TRBV4-3 and TRBJ2-7; possibly TRBD2 for D (5 bases). The V and J ends lost 1 base and 2 bases respectively, with 12 bases between them. The CDR3 covers 15 residues. The germline CDR1 and CDR2 sequences are LGHNA and YSLEER. The CDR3 nucleotides are TGCGCCAGCAGCCAAGTTGGGAGAAGAGCCTACGAGCAGTACTTC. It encodes CASSQVGRRAYEQYF.